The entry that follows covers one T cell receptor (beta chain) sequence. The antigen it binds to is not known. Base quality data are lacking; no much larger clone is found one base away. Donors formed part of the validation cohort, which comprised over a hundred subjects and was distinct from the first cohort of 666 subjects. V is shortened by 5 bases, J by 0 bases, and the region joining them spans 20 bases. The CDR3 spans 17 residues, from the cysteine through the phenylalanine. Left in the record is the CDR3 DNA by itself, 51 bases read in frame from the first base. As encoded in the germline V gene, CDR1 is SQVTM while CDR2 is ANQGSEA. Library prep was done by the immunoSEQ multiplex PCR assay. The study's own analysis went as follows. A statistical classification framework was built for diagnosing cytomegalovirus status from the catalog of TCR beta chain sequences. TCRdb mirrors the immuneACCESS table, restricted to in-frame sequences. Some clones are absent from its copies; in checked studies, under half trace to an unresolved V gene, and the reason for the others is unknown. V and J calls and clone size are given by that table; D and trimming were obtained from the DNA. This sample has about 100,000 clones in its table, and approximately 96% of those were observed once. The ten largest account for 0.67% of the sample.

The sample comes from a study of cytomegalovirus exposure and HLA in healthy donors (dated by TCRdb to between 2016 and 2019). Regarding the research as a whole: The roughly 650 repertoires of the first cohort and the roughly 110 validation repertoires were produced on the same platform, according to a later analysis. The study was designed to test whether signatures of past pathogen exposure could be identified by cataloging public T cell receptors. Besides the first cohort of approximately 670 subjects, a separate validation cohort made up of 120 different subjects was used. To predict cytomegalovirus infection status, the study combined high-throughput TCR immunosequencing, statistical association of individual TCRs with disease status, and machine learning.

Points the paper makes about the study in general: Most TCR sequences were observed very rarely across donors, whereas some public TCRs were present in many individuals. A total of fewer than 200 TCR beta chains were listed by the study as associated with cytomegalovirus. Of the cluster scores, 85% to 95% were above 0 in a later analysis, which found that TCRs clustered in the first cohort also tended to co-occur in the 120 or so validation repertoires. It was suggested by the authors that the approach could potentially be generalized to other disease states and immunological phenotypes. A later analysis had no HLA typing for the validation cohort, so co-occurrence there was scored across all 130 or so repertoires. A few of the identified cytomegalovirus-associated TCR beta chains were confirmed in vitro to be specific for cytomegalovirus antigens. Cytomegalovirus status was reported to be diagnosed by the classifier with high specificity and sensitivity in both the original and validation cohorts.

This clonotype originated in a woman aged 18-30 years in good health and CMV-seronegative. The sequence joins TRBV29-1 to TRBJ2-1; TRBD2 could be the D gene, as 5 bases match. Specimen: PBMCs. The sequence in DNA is TGCAGCGTTAACGGGCCAGCCCGAGGGAGCTCCTACAATGAGCAGTTCTTC. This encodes CSVNGPARGSSYNEQFF.